The next 25 T cell receptor beta chains were all read from a single sample in a study of cytomegalovirus exposure and HLA in healthy donors. 13 Jbeta primers and 60 Vbeta primers were used for the PCR. Assay used: immunoSEQ multiplex PCR; TCRdb lists only in-frame clones, some missing. The sample carries tens of thousands of clones, less than 75% recorded once. The sequenced sample consisted of PBMCs. The receptors were sampled from a man aged 50 or older in good health and CMV-seropositive.

This clone showed up just once. The gene calls are TRBV5-1 and TRBJ2-7, with 8 bases fitting TRBD2. V trimming: 0 bases; J trimming: 4 bases; junction bases outside the gene matches: 15. CDR1 is SGHRS, CDR2 YFSETQ, per germline. This CDR3 is 18 amino acids long. The CDR3 sequence: CASSLELAAPTHGYEQYF. CDR3 DNA: TGCGCCAGCAGCTTGGAACTAGCGGCCCCCACCCACGGGTACGAGCAGTACTTC.

The V gene is TRBV25-1, the J gene TRBJ2-7; D possibly corresponds to TRBD2 (6 bases). The CDR3 length is 12 residues. Deletions cut 11 bases from V and 1 base from J, with 12 bases between. Germline-derived CDR1 and CDR2 are MGHDK and SYGVNS. CDR3 amino acids: CAAGSQSYEQYF. CDR3 nucleotide sequence: TGTGCCGCGGGGAGCCAGTCCTACGAGCAGTACTTC.

The table lists this clone with a few counts. The chain couples TRBV18 to TRBJ1-5; D may be TRBD1 (6 bases). With 3 bases removed from V and 7 bases from J, the gap between germline ends came to 16 bases. The CDR3 extends over 15 amino acids. CDR1 is KGHSH and CDR2 is LQKENI in the germline V gene. The CDR3 protein is CASSPRGGGEQPQHF. The CDR3, as DNA: TGTGCCAGCTCACCCCGGGGAGGGGGAGAGCAGCCCCAGCATTTT. The full variable domain, rest sourced from reference TRBV18 and TRBJ1-5, is NAGVMQNPRHLVRRRGQEARLRCSPMKGHSHVYWYRQLPEEGLKFMVYLQKENIIDESGMPKERFSAEFPKEGPSILRIQQVVRGDSAAYFCASSPRGGGEQPQHFGDGTRLSIL.

This clone was detected only once. The chain links TRBV14 to TRBJ2-1, with D maybe TRBD2 (5 bases). V lost 3 bases to trimming and J lost 4 bases, with 13 bases between them. This CDR3 has 15 amino acids. CDR1 SGHDN and CDR2 FVKESK come from the germline V gene. The CDR3 here is CASSHTSGIYNEQFF. Written as DNA, the CDR3 is TGTGCCAGCAGCCATACCAGCGGAATTTACAATGAGCAGTTCTTC. The full variable domain, completed using reference TRBV14 and TRBJ2-1, is EAGVTQFPSHSVIEKGQTVTLRCDPISGHDNLYWYRRVMGKEIKFLLHFVKESKQDESGMPNNRFLAERTGGTYSTLKVQPAELEDSGVYFCASSHTSGIYNEQFFGPGTRLTVL.

This chain links TRBV9 with TRBJ2-2, with D maybe TRBD1 (6 bases). CDR1 is SGDLS, CDR2 YYNGEE, per germline. The CDR3 sequence is 14 residues long. V shed 4 bases and J shed 6 bases, with 13 bases lying between them. The CDR3 sequence is CASSPGHLAGELFF. The CDR3 DNA is TGTGCCAGCAGCCCGGGACACCTGGCCGGGGAGCTGTTTTTT.

The rearrangement uses TRBV19 and TRBJ1-5; possibly TRBD1 for D (6 bases). With 5 bases removed from V and 1 base from J, the gap between germline ends came to 21 bases. This CDR3 contains 18 residues. CDR1 is LNHDA, CDR2 SQIVND, per germline (reference sequence). CDR3 residues: CASSEGTLSRGSNQPQHF. The DNA of the CDR3 is TGTGCCAGTAGTGAGGGGACACTCTCGAGGGGAAGCAATCAGCCCCAGCATTTT.

The rearrangement uses TRBV5-1 and TRBJ2-5, with 11 bases lining up with TRBD2. CDR3 size: 15 residues. V trimming: 4 bases; J trimming: 1 base; junction bases outside the gene matches: 3. Germline lookup yields CDR1 SGHRS and CDR2 YFSETQ. CDR3 amino acids: CASSRGTSGQETQYF. For the CDR3, the DNA is TGCGCCAGCAGCCGTGGGACTAGCGGCCAAGAGACCCAGTACTTC.

This clone has just one count. This chain uses TRBV9 with TRBJ2-1; 12 nucleotides line up with TRBD2. J gave up 7 bases and V 7 bases, and 3 bases lay outside the gene matches. The CDR3 sequence is 13 residues long. Germline V gene data show CDR1 as SGDLS and CDR2 as YYNGEE. In nucleotides, the CDR3 is TGTGCCAGCGGAGGGACTAGCGGGAATGAGCAGTTCTTC. Protein product: CASGGTSGNEQFF. The full variable domain, completed using reference TRBV9 and TRBJ2-1, is DSGVTQTPKHLITATGQRVTLRCSPRSGDLSVYWYQQSLDQGLQFLIQYYNGEERAKGNILERFSAQQFPDLHSELNLSSLELGDSALYFCASGGTSGNEQFFGPGTRLTVL.

The chain carries TRBV6-1 and TRBJ2-7, with TRBD2 matching over 9 bases. Germline V gene lookup returns CDR1 MNHNS and CDR2 SASEGT. The CDR3 loop spans 14 amino acids. V gave up 7 bases and J gave up 3 bases; unmatched junction bases: 7. The CDR3 spells CASTSLAGLYEQYF. The CDR3 coding sequence is TGTGCCAGCACATCCCTAGCGGGACTCTACGAGCAGTACTTC.

The chain has TRBV27 and TRBJ2-7; 10 positions agree with TRBD2. J lost 0 bases, V lost 6 bases, and 8 bases had no gene match. This CDR3 comprises 16 residues. From germline, CDR1 is MNHEY and CDR2 SMNVEV (reference sequence). DNA of the CDR3: TGTGCCAGCAGCCGACTAGCGGGCGCTCCCTCCTACGAGCAGTACTTC. Amino acids: CASSRLAGAPSYEQYF.

This chain uses TRBV27 with TRBJ1-5, with a tentative D call TRBD1 (5 bases). Germline CDR1 is MNHEY and CDR2 is SMNVEV (reference sequence). With 8 bases removed from V and 2 bases from J, the gap between germline ends came to 10 bases. CDR3 size: 13 residues. The CDR3 here is CASWMTGNQPQHF. The CDR3 region has the DNA TGTGCCAGCTGGATGACAGGCAATCAGCCCCAGCATTTT.

Notes on this clone: This CDR3 is also generated by other DNA sequences in the sample. The chain links TRBV29-1 to TRBJ1-2, with D perhaps matching TRBD1 (5 bases). CDR1 and CDR2 from the germline V gene are SQVTM and ANQGSEA. The V gene lost 2 bases and the J gene lost 2 bases, with 6 bases spanning the gap. The CDR3 loop spans 12 amino acids. The CDR3 DNA reads as TGCAGCGTTGAACAGGGAAACTATGGCTACACCTTC. This gives the protein CSVEQGNYGYTF.

This clone was seen more than once but under ten times. The chain couples TRBV4-3 to TRBJ2-2; 10 positions match TRBD1. The ends lost 3 bases at V and 5 bases at J; junction bases unmatched: 9. Germline V gene sequence: CDR1 LGHNA, CDR2 YSLEER. CDR3 length: 17 residues. The CDR3 protein is CASSHVRGTGETGELFF. Here the CDR3 DNA reads TGCGCCAGCAGCCACGTTAGGGGGACAGGGGAAACCGGGGAGCTGTTTTTT.

The chain recombines TRBV5-4 with TRBJ2-7; weak D call: TRBD2 (6 bases). The CDR3 spans 15 residues. Germline assignment: CDR1 SGHNT and CDR2 YYREEE (reference sequence). The V end was cut by 4 bases, the J end by 1 base, with 15 bases between. The CDR3 DNA is TGTGCCAGCAGCGGGGGGACGGACCCTTCCTACGAGCAGTACTTC. Its translation is CASSGGTDPSYEQYF. The entire variable domain, with the rest obtained from reference TRBV5-4 and TRBJ2-7, is as follows: ETGVTQSPTHLIKTRGQQVTLRCSSQSGHNTVSWYQQALGQGPQFIFQYYREEENGRGNFPPRFSGLQFPNYSSELNVNALELDDSALYLCASSGGTDPSYEQYFGPGTRLTVT.

This clone was seen more than once but under ten times. The rearrangement joins TRBV6-6 to TRBJ1-3, with D perhaps matching TRBD1 (5 bases). The CDR3 is 16 residues long. Germline V gene data show CDR1 as MNHNY and CDR2 as SVGAGI (reference sequence). Trimming cost V 5 bases and J 0 bases, with 14 bases left between them. The CDR3 nucleotides are TGTGCCAGCAGTGCAGGGCGCGTTAGCTCTGGAAACACCATATATTTT. It is translated as CASSAGRVSSGNTIYF.

This clone came up a few times. The rearrangement links TRBV5-6 to TRBJ1-2, with D hard to call. There are 14 residues in the CDR3. The germline V gene encodes CDR1 SGHDT and CDR2 YYEEEE. V lost 0 bases, J lost 8 bases, and 14 bases lay in between. The CDR3 sequence: CASSLAARVVGYTF. DNA for the CDR3: TGTGCCAGCAGCTTGGCAGCTAGAGTGGTGGGCTACACCTTC.

The V and J genes are TRBV27 and TRBJ1-1; TRBD1 agrees at 7 bases. The CDR3 loop spans 15 amino acids. Looked up from germline, CDR1 is MNHEY and CDR2 is SMNVEV (reference sequence). V lost 5 bases to trimming and J lost 4 bases; unmatched junction nucleotides: 10. The DNA of the CDR3 is TGTGCCAGCAGTACAACAGGGGTTTGGCTCACTGAAGCTTTCTTT. It is translated as CASSTTGVWLTEAFF.

The gene calls are TRBV11-2 and TRBJ2-7, with D maybe TRBD2 (6 bases). V was clipped by 1 base and J by 5 bases, with 15 bases between them. Germline V gene data show CDR1 as SGHAT and CDR2 as FQNNGV. CDR3 length: 15 residues. As DNA, the CDR3 is TGTGCCAGCAGCTTAGGCGGAGGGCTCCGGGACGAGCAGTACTTC. Protein sequence: CASSLGGGLRDEQYF.

The chain employs TRBV7-6 and TRBJ1-2; tentative D call: TRBD1 (5 bases). Germline V lookup: CDR1 SGHVS, CDR2 FNYEAQ. V was pared by 5 bases and J by 5 bases, with 18 bases between. This CDR3 is built from 15 residues. DNA for the CDR3: TGTGCCAGCAGCCCGGACACGACCTTGGAATATGGCTACACCTTC. Encoded protein: CASSPDTTLEYGYTF.

This rearrangement joins TRBV5-1 to TRBJ2-1; 10 positions match TRBD1. With V trimmed by 4 bases and J by 6 bases, 4 bases remained unmatched. Germline CDR1 reads SGHRS; CDR2 reads YFSETQ. The length of the CDR3 is 14 residues. The CDR3 DNA is TGCGCCAGCAGCCCCGGGACAGGGGTCAATGAGCAGTTCTTC. Its translation: CASSPGTGVNEQFF.

The rearrangement uses TRBV23-1 and TRBJ2-5; 7 bases line up with TRBD1. TRBV23-1 is an ORF, with its function uncertain. V shed 6 bases and J 5 bases; nucleotides not matched to a gene: 12. The CDR3 covers 15 residues. The CDR3 reads CASSLNLHRGETQYF. In nucleotides, the CDR3 is TGCGCCAGCAGCCTCAACCTCCACAGGGGTGAGACCCAGTACTTC.

The chain links TRBV5-1 to TRBJ1-2, with TRBD1 matching 9 bases. CDR1 is SGHRS and CDR2 is YFSETQ in the germline V gene. Germline trimming cut 4 bases from V and 5 bases from J; bases unmatched to any gene: 3. CDR3 length equals 13 residues. The CDR3 region is CASSPQGAYGYTF. For the CDR3, the DNA is TGCGCCAGCAGCCCACAGGGGGCGTATGGCTACACCTTC.

The rearrangement joins TRBV29-1 to TRBJ2-2; no clear D. Germline V lookup: CDR1 SQVTM, CDR2 ANQGSEA. The CDR3 totals 12 residues. V was cut by 7 bases and J by 7 bases, with 13 bases left in between. The CDR3 nucleotides read TGCAGCGCCTCCGAGCCCGTCGGGGAGCTGTTTTTT. It encodes CSASEPVGELFF.

This clone came up once. The chain joins TRBV6-1 to TRBJ2-2; TRBD2 is a possible D gene (6 bases). The length of the CDR3 is 14 residues. Trimming stripped 11 bases from V and 2 bases from J, with 15 bases between. From germline, CDR1 is MNHNS and CDR2 SASEGT. CDR3 region: CAGRSRTNTGELFF. The CDR3 DNA reads as TGTGCCGGGAGGAGTCGGACTAACACCGGGGAGCTGTTTTTT.

V is TRBV9 and J is TRBJ1-3, with TRBD1 as a possible D gene (6 bases). The germline CDR1 and CDR2 sequences are SGDLS and YYNGEE. The CDR3 length is 16 residues. The V gene lost 0 bases and the J gene lost 1 base, with 11 bases spanning the gap. CDR3 amino acids: CASSVEQGQSGNTIYF. CDR3 bases: TGTGCCAGCAGCGTAGAGCAGGGGCAATCTGGAAACACCATATATTTT.